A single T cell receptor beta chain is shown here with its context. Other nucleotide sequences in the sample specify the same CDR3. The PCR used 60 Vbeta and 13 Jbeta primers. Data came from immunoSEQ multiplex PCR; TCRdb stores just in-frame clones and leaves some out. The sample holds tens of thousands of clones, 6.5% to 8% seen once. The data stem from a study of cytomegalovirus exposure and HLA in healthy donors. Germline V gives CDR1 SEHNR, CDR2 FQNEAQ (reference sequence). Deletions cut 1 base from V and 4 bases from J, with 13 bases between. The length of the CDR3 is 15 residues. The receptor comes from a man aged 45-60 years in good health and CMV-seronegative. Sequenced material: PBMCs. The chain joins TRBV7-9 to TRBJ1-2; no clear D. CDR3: CASSLESQAAYGYTF. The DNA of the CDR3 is TGTGCCAGCAGCTTAGAGTCCCAAGCGGCCTATGGCTACACCTTC.